The source of this T cell receptor beta chain is a study of OX40 agonist ivuxolimab in advanced cancers. The wider study: Patients received ivuxolimab, an intravenous treatment, every 2 weeks at 0.01 to 10 mg/kg. Partial response was recorded in three patients: one hepatocellular carcinoma and two cutaneous melanoma cases.

V was pared by 4 bases and J by 2 bases, with 14 bases between. Per the germline V gene, CDR1 is SGHTA and CDR2 is FQGNSA. This CDR3 contains 15 residues. Remarks on this clone: Its antigen is unknown.

Clones were sequenced by immunoSEQ multiplex PCR, and TCRdb holds only the in-frame ones, with some missing. The sample records tens of thousands of clones, 86% being singletons. Study-wide points: The study did not work out the antigen specificity of the expanded peripheral T cells.

Sequencing was performed on CD4+ or CD8+ T cells sorted from blood, taken in a trial of the OX40 agonist ivuxolimab. This sequence joins TRBV7-2 and TRBJ1-2, with D perhaps TRBD1 (6 bases). The clonotype was recovered from an adult with an advanced solid tumor such as melanoma, head and neck, liver or kidney cancer. The CDR3 spells CASSYNRARNYGYTF. In DNA, the CDR3 is TGTGCCAGCAGCTACAACAGGGCCCGAAACTATGGCTACACCTTC.